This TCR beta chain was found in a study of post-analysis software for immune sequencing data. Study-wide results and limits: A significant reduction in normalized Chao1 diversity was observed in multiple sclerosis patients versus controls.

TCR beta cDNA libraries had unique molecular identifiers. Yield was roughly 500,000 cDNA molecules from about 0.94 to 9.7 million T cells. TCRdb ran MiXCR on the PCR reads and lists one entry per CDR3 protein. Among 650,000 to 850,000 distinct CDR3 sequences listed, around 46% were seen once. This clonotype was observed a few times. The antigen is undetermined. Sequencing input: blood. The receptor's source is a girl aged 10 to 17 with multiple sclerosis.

The CDR3 reads CASSLGHGTDTQYF. For the CDR3, the DNA is TGTGCCAGCAGCTTGGGTCACGGCACAGATACGCAGTATTTT. V and J are TRBV5-5 and TRBJ2-3, with D unresolved. This CDR3 spans 14 amino acids. Germline loops: CDR1 SGHKS, CDR2 YYEKEE (reference sequence). V was pared by 0 bases and J by 1 base, with 6 bases between.